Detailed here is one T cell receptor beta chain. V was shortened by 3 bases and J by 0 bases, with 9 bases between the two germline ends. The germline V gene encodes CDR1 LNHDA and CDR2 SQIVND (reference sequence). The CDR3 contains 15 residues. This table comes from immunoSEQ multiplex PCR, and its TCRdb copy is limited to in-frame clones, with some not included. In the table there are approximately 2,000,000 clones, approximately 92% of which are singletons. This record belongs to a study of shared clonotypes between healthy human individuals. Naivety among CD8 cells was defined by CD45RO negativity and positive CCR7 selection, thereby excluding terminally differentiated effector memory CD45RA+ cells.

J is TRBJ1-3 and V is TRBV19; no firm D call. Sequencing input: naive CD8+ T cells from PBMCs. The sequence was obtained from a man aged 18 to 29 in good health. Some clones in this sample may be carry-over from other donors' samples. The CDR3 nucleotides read TGTGCCAGTAGTATTGCTGCCACCTCTGGAAACACCATATATTTT. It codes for CASSIAATSGNTIYF.